The clone carrying this TCR beta chain occurred a few times. The data stem from a study of Graves' ophthalmopathy and Graves' hyperthyroidism. Whole-study context: Peripheral blood collection took place at initial diagnosis, before any treatment.

This CDR3 has 14 amino acids. Germline CDR1 reads SGHDT; CDR2 reads YYEEEE. Trimming removed 4 bases from V and 4 bases from J; junction bases left unmatched: 7. RNA transcripts provided the template for amplifying TCR beta CDR3 regions. HTBI-primed first-round RT-PCR preceded second-round multiplex PCR. MiXCR was run by TCRdb on the multiplex PCR reads, yielding one entry per CDR3 protein. The sample consists of about half a million distinct CDR3 sequences, approximately 15% of them appearing once. V gene TRBV5-6 combines with J gene TRBJ1-2; 7 bases are shared with TRBD1. The sequence derives from a woman aged 25 to 39 with Graves' ophthalmopathy. The specimen was blood. The CDR3 spells CASSQGQAFYGYTF. CDR3 sequence (DNA): TGTGCCAGCAGCCAAGGACAGGCCTTCTATGGCTACACCTTC.